The rows below give T cell receptor beta chains drawn from one sample of a study of CD8 T cells in Susac syndrome. TCRdb recomputed calls from the immunoSEQ multiplex PCR reads with MiXCR, one row per CDR3 protein. Of some 180,000 distinct CDR3 sequences in the sample, about 91% are singletons; the top ten hold 0.085% to 0.09%. Material: CD4+ T cells from PBMCs. These receptors were obtained from a human donor with Susac syndrome. Both conserved end residues are part of each CDR3. The order of the fields is V gene, D gene, J gene, clone size, CDR3 protein, CDR3 DNA. A D gene is named only where the DNA matches it firmly. Size tells how often a clone was seen (once, few, many) or the class of an expanded clone, and some rows leave it out.

>TRBV14|NA|TRBJ1-1|NA
CASSQHERTEAFF
TGTGCCAGCAGCCAGCACGAGAGGACTGAAGCTTTCTTT
>TRBV29-1|TRBD1|TRBJ1-1|NA
CRGQADTEAFF
TGCAGGGGACAGGCCGACACTGAAGCTTTCTTT
>TRBV3-1|TRBD2|TRBJ2-2|NA
CASRGGLAGRLTGELFF
TGTGCCAGCAGGGGGGGACTAGCGGGACGACTCACCGGGGAGCTGTTTTTT
>TRBV6-5|NA|TRBJ2-7|once
CASSYSWATYEQYF
TGTGCCAGCAGTTACTCGTGGGCCACCTACGAGCAGTACTTC
>TRBV2|TRBD1|TRBJ1-2|NA
CASSTGGVYGYTF
TGTGCCAGCAGTACAGGGGGGGTCTATGGCTACACCTTC
>TRBV5-1|NA|TRBJ2-1|NA
CASSLLTGYSYNEQFF
TGCGCCAGCAGCTTGCTCACAGGGTACTCCTACAATGAGCAGTTCTTC
>TRBV9|NA|TRBJ1-3|NA
CASSSQDPYSGNTIYF
TGTGCCAGCAGCTCTCAGGACCCCTACTCTGGAAACACCATATATTTT
>TRBV3-1|TRBD1|TRBJ2-1|NA
CASSRTGGSYNEQFF
TGTGCCAGCAGCCGAACAGGGGGCTCCTACAATGAGCAGTTCTTC
>TRBV5-1|NA|TRBJ2-5|NA
CASSLGNKETQYF
TGCGCCAGCAGCTTGGGTAATAAAGAGACCCAGTACTTC
>TRBV20-1|NA|TRBJ2-7|NA
CSARPINDRRTYEQYF
TGCAGTGCTAGACCAATTAATGACAGAAGAACCTACGAGCAGTACTTC
>TRBV15|NA|TRBJ2-7|NA
CATSNLRRGYYEQYF
TGTGCCACCAGCAATCTAAGGCGGGGTTACTACGAGCAGTACTTC
>TRBV7-9|TRBD2|TRBJ2-1|NA
CASSLSALAGSYNEQFF
TGTGCCAGCAGCCTTAGCGCCCTAGCGGGGTCCTACAATGAGCAGTTCTTC
>TRBV20-1|TRBD2|TRBJ2-3|NA
CSARPSWAGEAGDTQYF
TGCAGTGCTAGGCCTAGTTGGGCGGGAGAGGCAGGAGATACGCAGTATTTT
>TRBV3-1|TRBD2|TRBJ2-1|once
CASSPMDGRPHNEQFF
TGTGCCAGCAGCCCCATGGACGGGAGGCCACACAATGAGCAGTTCTTC